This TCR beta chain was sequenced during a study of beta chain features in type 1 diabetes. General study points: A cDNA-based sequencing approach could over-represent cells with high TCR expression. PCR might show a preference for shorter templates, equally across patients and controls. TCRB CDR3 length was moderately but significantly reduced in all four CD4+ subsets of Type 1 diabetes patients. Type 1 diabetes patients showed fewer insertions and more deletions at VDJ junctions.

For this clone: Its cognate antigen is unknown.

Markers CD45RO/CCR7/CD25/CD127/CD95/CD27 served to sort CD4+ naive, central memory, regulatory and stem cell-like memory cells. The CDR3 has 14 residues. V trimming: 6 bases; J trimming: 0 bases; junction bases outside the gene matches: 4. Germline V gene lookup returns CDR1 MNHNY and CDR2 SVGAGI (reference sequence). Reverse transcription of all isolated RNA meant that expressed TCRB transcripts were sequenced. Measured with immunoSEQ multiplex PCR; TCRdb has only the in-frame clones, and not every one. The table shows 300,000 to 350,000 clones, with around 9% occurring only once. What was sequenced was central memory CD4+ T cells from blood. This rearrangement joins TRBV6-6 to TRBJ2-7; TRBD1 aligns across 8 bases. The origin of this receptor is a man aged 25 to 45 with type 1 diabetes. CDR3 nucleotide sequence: TGTGCCAGCAGCTGGGACAGGACCTCCTACGAGCAGTACTTC. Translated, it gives CASSWDRTSYEQYF.